This paragraph reports one T cell receptor beta chain. Method: immunoSEQ multiplex PCR; TCRdb's copy keeps in-frame clones and lacks some. The sample includes 2,500,000 or so clones, 85% to 95% of them seen just once. The entry originates in a study of shared clonotypes between healthy human individuals. The CDR3 is 11 amino acids. Trimming removed 2 bases from V and 7 bases from J, with 5 bases in between. Germline V gene sequence: CDR1 GTSNPN, CDR2 SVGIG (reference sequence). The sequenced material came from naive CD4+ T cells from PBMCs. Sample subset: CD45RA+ positively selected. V gene TRBV30 combines with J gene TRBJ1-4; no clear D. This clonotype originated in a man aged 18 to 35 in good health. Some clones in this sample may be carry-over from other donors' samples. CDR3 DNA: TGTGCCTGGAGTCCATTTGAAAAACTGTTTTTT. It codes for CAWSPFEKLFF. Full variable domain (outside the CDR3, taken from reference TRBV30 and TRBJ1-4): SQTIHQWPATLVQPVGSPLSLECTVEGTSNPNLYWYRQAAGRGLQLLFYSVGIGQISSEVPQNLSASRPQDRQFILSSKKLLLSDSGFYLCAWSPFEKLFFGSGTQLSVL.